Listed below are T cell receptor beta chains from one sample, sequenced in a study of PD-L1 blockade in urothelial cancer. Produced via immunoSEQ multiplex PCR; TCRdb's table is partial and in-frame only. The table includes 35,000 to 50,000 clones, approximately 90% detected once. The material was PBMCs, obtained around atezolizumab (anti-PD-L1) treatment. These receptors were taken from a woman aged 55-70 years with urothelial cancer. Each CDR3 is given with its conserved first and last residue. A D gene is named only where the DNA matches it firmly. Expanded clones get a size class; other rows say once, few or many, or leave the size out.

cdr3_nt cdr3_aa v_call d_call clone_size j_call
TGTGCCAGCAGCAAACGACAGGGAGGCGAGCAGTACTTC CASSKRQGGEQYF TRBV21-1 NA NA TRBJ2-7
TGTGCCAGCAGCGTAAGTCAGGAACAAGAGACCCAGTACTTC CASSVSQEQETQYF TRBV9 NA NA TRBJ2-5
TGTGCCAGCAGTACCCGGGACAGGGGCGATGAGCAGTTCTTC CASSTRDRGDEQFF TRBV28 TRBD1 NA TRBJ2-1
TGTGCCAGCAGCTTAGGCGGCAGGGGGGTTTTC CASSLGGRGVF TRBV5-8 NA NA TRBJ2-7
TGTGCCAGCAGCTTACAGGGGGCCCTCACAGATACGCAGTATTTT CASSLQGALTDTQYF TRBV5-4 TRBD1 NA TRBJ2-3
TGTGCCAGCAGCCCAATCGAGGGCCGATCACCCCTCCACTTT CASSPIEGRSPLHF TRBV6-1 NA NA TRBJ1-6
TGTGCCAGCAGCTTGGACAGTCTCTACGAGCAGTACTTC CASSLDSLYEQYF TRBV7-2 NA NA TRBJ2-7
TGCGCCAGCAGCCAAGATGCGGAGTACAATGAGCAGTTCTTC CASSQDAEYNEQFF TRBV4-3 NA NA TRBJ2-1
TGTGCCAGCAGTTTATCCGGCTTGTGGGCTAGCGGGAGCAATGAGCAGTTCTTC CASSLSGLWASGSNEQFF TRBV27 TRBD2 NA TRBJ2-1
TGTGCCAGCTCAAACCCCGGACGAGCGGGAGTCCCCGAGCAGTACTTC CASSNPGRAGVPEQYF TRBV18 TRBD2 NA TRBJ2-7
TGTGCCAGCAGGGAGGACAGTTACAATGAGCAGTTCTTC CASREDSYNEQFF TRBV2 NA NA TRBJ2-1
TGTGCCAGCAGTTTTCTTCGGGCGGGAGAAACCTACGAGCAGTACTTC CASSFLRAGETYEQYF TRBV28 TRBD2 once TRBJ2-7
TGTGCCAGCAGCTTAAGCGGGGCCTACGAGCAGTACTTC CASSLSGAYEQYF TRBV7-6 TRBD2 NA TRBJ2-7
TGTGCCAGCAGCTTGGTAGGTTTGCGGGTCTCACCCCTCCACTTT CASSLVGLRVSPLHF TRBV5-6 NA NA TRBJ1-6
TGTGCCAGCAGCGCATCAGGCGGACTAGCGGGAGATGAGCAGTTCTTC CASSASGGLAGDEQFF TRBV9 TRBD2 NA TRBJ2-1
TGTGCCAGCAGTGCTAGAGTAGAAGCTTTCTTT CASSARVEAFF TRBV2 NA NA TRBJ1-1
TGTGCCAGCAAACTCGGGACAACCTCCTACAATGAGCAGTTCTTC CASKLGTTSYNEQFF TRBV27 NA NA TRBJ2-1
TGTGCCAGCAGCTTAGGGACTAGGGAAGAGACCCAGTACTTC CASSLGTREETQYF TRBV7-6 TRBD2 NA TRBJ2-5
TGTGCCAGCAGCACGGGACAGTCCTCCTACAATGAGCAGTTCTTC CASSTGQSSYNEQFF TRBV5-8 TRBD1 NA TRBJ2-1
TGTGCCAGCAGCCCCCGCGCAGATACGCAGTATTTT CASSPRADTQYF TRBV7-6 NA NA TRBJ2-3
TGTGCCACCAGCAGAGAGCCGACTAGCGGTTACAATGAGCAGTTCTTC CATSREPTSGYNEQFF TRBV15 TRBD2 NA TRBJ2-1
TGTGCCAGCAGCTCTAGAGGGTCGGACAGGGGGGCCTACAATGAGCAGTTCTTC CASSSRGSDRGAYNEQFF TRBV7-2 TRBD1 NA TRBJ2-1